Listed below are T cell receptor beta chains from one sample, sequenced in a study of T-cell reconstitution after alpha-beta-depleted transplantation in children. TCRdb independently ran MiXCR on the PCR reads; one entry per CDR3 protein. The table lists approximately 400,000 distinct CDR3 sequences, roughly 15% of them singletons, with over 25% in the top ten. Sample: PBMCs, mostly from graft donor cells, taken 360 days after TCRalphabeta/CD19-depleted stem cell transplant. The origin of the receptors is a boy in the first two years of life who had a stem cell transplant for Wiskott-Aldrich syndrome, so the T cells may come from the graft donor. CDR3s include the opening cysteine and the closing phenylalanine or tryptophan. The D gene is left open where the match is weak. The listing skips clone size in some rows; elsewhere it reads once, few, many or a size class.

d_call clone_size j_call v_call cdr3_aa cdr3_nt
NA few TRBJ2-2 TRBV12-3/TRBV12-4 CASSSPTANTGELFF TGTGCCAGCAGTTCCCCAACGGCGAACACCGGGGAGCTGTTTTTT
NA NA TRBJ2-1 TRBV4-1 CASSQDLGRSNEQFF TGCGCCAGCAGCCAAGATCTTGGCAGATCCAATGAGCAGTTCTTC
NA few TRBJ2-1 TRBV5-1 CASSLASPTVLSYNEQFF TGCGCCAGCAGCTTGGCCTCTCCTACAGTTCTCTCCTACAATGAGCAGTTCTTC
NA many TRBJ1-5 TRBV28 CASSLPGGNQPQHF TGTGCCAGCAGTCTACCGGGGGGCAATCAGCCCCAGCATTTT
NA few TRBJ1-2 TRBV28 CASRDSVRPNYGYTF TGTGCCAGCAGGGACAGCGTCCGCCCCAACTATGGCTACACCTTC
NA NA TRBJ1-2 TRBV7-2 CASSLARVAPFYGYTF TGTGCCAGCAGCTTAGCGAGGGTGGCCCCCTTCTATGGCTACACCTTC
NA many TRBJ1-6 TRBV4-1 CASSQGRQGHSPLHF TGCGCCAGCAGCCAAGGTCGGCAGGGGCATTCACCCCTCCACTTT
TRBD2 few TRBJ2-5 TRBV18 CASSPAGGQETQYF TGTGCCAGCTCACCCGCGGGGGGACAAGAGACCCAGTACTTC
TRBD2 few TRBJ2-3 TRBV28 CASSFIRGVADTQYF TGTGCCAGCAGTTTCATCCGGGGGGTCGCAGATACGCAGTATTTT
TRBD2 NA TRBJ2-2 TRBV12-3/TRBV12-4 CASSFRTSGGYTGELFF TGTGCCAGCAGTTTCCGGACTAGCGGGGGGTACACCGGGGAGCTGTTTTTT
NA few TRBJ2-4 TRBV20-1 CSASGVVSAKNIQYF TGCAGTGCTTCAGGGGTCGTTTCCGCCAAAAACATTCAGTACTTC
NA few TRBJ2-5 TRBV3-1 CASRPRNQETQYF TGTGCCAGCAGACCTAGGAACCAAGAGACCCAGTACTTC
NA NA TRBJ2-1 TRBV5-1 CASSPWGDRSYNEQFF TGCGCCAGCAGCCCGTGGGGTGACAGGTCCTACAATGAGCAGTTCTTC
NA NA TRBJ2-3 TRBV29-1 CTHGGSTDTQYF TGCACCCATGGGGGGAGCACAGATACGCAGTATTTT
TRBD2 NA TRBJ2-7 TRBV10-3 CATEEGDYHEQYF TGTGCCACTGAGGAAGGGGACTACCACGAGCAGTACTTC
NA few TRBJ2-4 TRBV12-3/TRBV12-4 CASSFFGQRKNIQYF TGTGCCAGCAGTTTTTTTGGCCAGCGAAAAAACATTCAGTACTTC
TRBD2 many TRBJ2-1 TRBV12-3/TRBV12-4 CASSLVAGGLNEQFF TGTGCCAGCAGTTTAGTAGCGGGGGGGCTCAATGAGCAGTTCTTC
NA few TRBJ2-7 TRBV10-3 CAISDGVLDSYEQYF TGTGCCATCAGTGATGGGGTTTTAGATTCCTACGAGCAGTACTTC
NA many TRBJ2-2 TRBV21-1 CANTTGANTGELFF TGTGCCAACACGACAGGGGCGAACACCGGGGAGCTGTTTTTT
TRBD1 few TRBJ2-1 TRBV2 CASSLTTGKGYNEQFF TGTGCCAGCAGCTTAACGACAGGGAAAGGCTACAATGAGCAGTTCTTC
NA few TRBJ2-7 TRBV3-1 CASSRTVREQYF TGTGCCAGCAGCCGGACAGTTCGGGAGCAGTACTTC
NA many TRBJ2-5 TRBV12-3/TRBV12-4 CASSTQTGRQETQYF TGTGCCAGCAGTACCCAGACAGGCCGCCAAGAGACCCAGTACTTC
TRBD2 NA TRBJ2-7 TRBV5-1 CASSWGLGGYEQYF TGCGCCAGCAGCTGGGGACTAGGGGGCTACGAGCAGTACTTC
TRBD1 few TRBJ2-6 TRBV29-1 CSVAGTGGSGANVLTF TGCAGCGTTGCCGGGACAGGGGGGTCTGGGGCCAACGTCCTGACTTTC
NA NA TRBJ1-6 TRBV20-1 CSALLTQANSPLHF TGCAGTGCTCTCCTGACACAGGCGAATTCACCCCTCCACTTT
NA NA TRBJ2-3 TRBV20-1 CSARKLARF TGCAGTGCTAGGAAGCTAGCCCGGTTT
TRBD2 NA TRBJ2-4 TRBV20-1 CSAIRSPGGPSIQYF TGCAGTGCAATTCGGTCCCCGGGAGGCCCATCCATTCAGTACTTC
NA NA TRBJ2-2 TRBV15 CATSRARGGGELFF TGTGCCACCAGCAGAGCCAGGGGAGGCGGGGAGCTGTTTTTT
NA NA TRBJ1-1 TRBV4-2 CASSQDWARDTEAFF TGTGCCAGCAGCCAAGACTGGGCCAGGGACACTGAAGCTTTCTTT
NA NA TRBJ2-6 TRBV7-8 CASSPLLTGGANVLTF TGTGCCAGCAGCCCGCTACTCACAGGGGGGGCCAACGTCCTGACTTTC
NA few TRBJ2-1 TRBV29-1 CSVEGLSWGTYNEQFF TGCAGCGTTGAGGGGCTAAGTTGGGGGACCTACAATGAGCAGTTCTTC
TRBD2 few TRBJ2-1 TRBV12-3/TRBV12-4 CASSQSGSADNEQFF TGTGCCAGCAGCCAGAGCGGGAGCGCCGACAATGAGCAGTTCTTC
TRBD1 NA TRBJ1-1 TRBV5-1 CASSLQGSTEAFF TGCGCCAGCAGCCTACAGGGGTCCACTGAAGCTTTCTTT
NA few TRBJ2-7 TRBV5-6 CASSLVDRKWQSYEQYF TGTGCCAGCAGCTTGGTGGACAGAAAATGGCAGAGCTACGAGCAGTACTTC
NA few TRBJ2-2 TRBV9 CASSELGTTGELFF TGTGCCAGCAGCGAACTAGGGACCACCGGGGAGCTGTTTTTT
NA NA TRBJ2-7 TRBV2 CASGARGGLYEQYF TGTGCCAGCGGTGCGAGGGGGGGCCTCTACGAGCAGTACTTC
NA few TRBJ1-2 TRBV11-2 CASSLGAGVNGYTF TGTGCCAGCAGCTTAGGGGCCGGCGTAAATGGCTACACCTTC
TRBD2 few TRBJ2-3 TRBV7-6 CASSLYSGLVADTQYF TGTGCCAGCAGCTTATATTCGGGACTAGTTGCAGATACGCAGTATTTT
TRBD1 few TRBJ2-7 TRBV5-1 CASSLGDSVYYEQYF TGCGCCAGCAGCTTGGGGGACAGCGTTTACTACGAGCAGTACTTC
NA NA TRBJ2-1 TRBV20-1 CSASVAALYNEQFF TGCAGTGCTAGTGTAGCGGCCTTATACAATGAGCAGTTCTTC
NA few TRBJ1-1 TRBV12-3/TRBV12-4 CASSPAGQNTEAFF TGTGCCAGCAGCCCCGCAGGGCAAAATACTGAAGCTTTCTTT
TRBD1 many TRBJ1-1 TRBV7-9 CASSLRQGAMNTEAFF TGTGCCAGCAGCTTAAGACAGGGGGCGATGAACACTGAAGCTTTCTTT
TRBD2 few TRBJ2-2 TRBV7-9 CASLAGGPGELFF TGTGCCAGCCTAGCGGGAGGGCCCGGGGAGCTGTTTTTT
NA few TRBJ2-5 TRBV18 CASSPRRGAGETQYF TGTGCCAGCTCACCAAGGAGGGGGGCAGGAGAGACCCAGTACTTC
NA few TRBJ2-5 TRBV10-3 CAISDGQYQETQYF TGTGCCATCAGTGACGGACAGTACCAAGAGACCCAGTACTTC
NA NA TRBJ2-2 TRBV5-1 CASSFRAFANTGELFF TGCGCCAGCAGCTTTCGCGCGTTCGCGAACACCGGGGAGCTGTTTTTT
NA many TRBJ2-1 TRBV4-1 CASSQGGSSYNEQFF TGCGCCAGCAGCCAAGGAGGGAGCTCCTACAATGAGCAGTTCTTC
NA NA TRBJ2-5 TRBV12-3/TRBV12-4 CASSRRTSQTQYF TGTGCCAGCAGTCGACGGACCTCCCAGACCCAGTACTTC
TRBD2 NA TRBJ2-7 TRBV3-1 CASSPFRGGLNEQYF TGTGCCAGCAGCCCCTTTCGGGGGGGGCTAAACGAGCAGTACTTC
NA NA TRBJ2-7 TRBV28 CASSSPPRRRGHEQYF TGTGCCAGCAGTTCCCCCCCCCGGCGCAGGGGTCACGAGCAGTACTTC
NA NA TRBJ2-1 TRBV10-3 CAISGGRDNEQFF TGTGCCATCAGTGGTGGGCGGGACAATGAGCAGTTCTTC
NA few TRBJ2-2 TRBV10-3 CAISESRNPNTGELFF TGTGCCATCAGTGAGTCAAGGAACCCGAACACCGGGGAGCTGTTTTTT
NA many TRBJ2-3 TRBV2 CASRDRASTDTQYF TGTGCCAGCAGAGACCGTGCTAGCACAGATACGCAGTATTTT